Shown below are 9 T cell receptor beta chains from a single sample sequenced in a study of blood T cell repertoires in COVID-19. Only in-frame clones appear in the TCRdb table, and some are missing; sequencing was by immunoSEQ multiplex PCR. The sample holds 150,000 to 200,000 clones, 84% seen once. The source material was PBMCs or T cells enriched from blood (not recorded which). These receptors were collected from a man aged 50 or older who had recovered from COVID-19.

This chain uses TRBV5-4 with TRBJ2-2; 9 bases map to TRBD2. The length of the CDR3 is 16 residues. Germline V gene data show CDR1 as SGHNT and CDR2 as YYREEE (reference sequence). The V gene end was trimmed by 4 bases and the J gene end by 4 bases; junction bases not matched to a gene: 8. The CDR3 DNA reads as TGTGCCAGCAGCACCAGCGGGGGGAGGGGCACCGGGGAGCTGTTTTTT. Protein: CASSTSGGRGTGELFF. Full variable domain (remainder filled in from reference TRBV5-4 and TRBJ2-2): ETGVTQSPTHLIKTRGQQVTLRCSSQSGHNTVSWYQQALGQGPQFIFQYYREEENGRGNFPPRFSGLQFPNYSSELNVNALELDDSALYLCASSTSGGRGTGELFFGEGSRLTVL.

The V and J genes are TRBV10-1 and TRBJ1-6, with D hard to call. The length of the CDR3 is 14 residues. The germline V gene encodes CDR1 WNHNN and CDR2 SYGVQD (reference sequence). The germline V and J ends were trimmed by 3 bases and 3 bases, with 6 bases remaining between them. Written as DNA, the CDR3 is TGCGCCAGCAGTGAAAACATCTATAATTCACCCCTCCACTTT. Amino acid sequence: CASSENIYNSPLHF.

This clone has only one observation. The chain joins TRBV18 to TRBJ1-4; D uncertain. Germline V CDR1 and CDR2: KGHSH, LQKENI. The CDR3 is 18 amino acids. The V gene lost 2 bases and the J gene lost 4 bases, with 20 bases spanning the gap. CDR3 DNA sequence: TGTGCCAGCTCACCAACGGGTGAGGGCGTTCGCATTAATGAAAAACTGTTTTTT. Amino acid sequence: CASSPTGEGVRINEKLFF.

In nucleotides, the CDR3 is TGTGCCAGCAGCGGAGAGGGCACGGGGGGGCGCTCCTACGAGCAGTACTTC. Amino acids: CASSGEGTGGRSYEQYF. The rearrangement uses TRBV9 and TRBJ2-7, with 8 bases that match TRBD2. Per germline, CDR1 SGDLS and CDR2 YYNGEE. V gave up 3 bases and J gave up 0 bases; unmatched junction bases: 11. This CDR3 has 17 amino acids.

The chain combines TRBV3-1 (or the pseudogene TRBV3-2) with TRBJ2-1, with TRBD2 identical over 14 bases. The CDR3 is 18 amino acids. The V segment lost 6 bases and the J segment 0 bases; nucleotides outside the gene matches: 7. The germline gives CDR1 LGHDT, CDR2 YNNKEL (reference sequence). CDR3 in amino acids: CASSPQGLAGASYNEQFF. The CDR3, as DNA: TGTGCCAGCAGTCCGCAGGGACTAGCGGGGGCCTCCTACAATGAGCAGTTCTTC.

This clone was observed at least ten times. The V gene is TRBV27, the J gene TRBJ1-5; D is unresolved. Per germline, CDR1 MNHEY and CDR2 SMNVEV (reference sequence). There are 13 residues in the CDR3. Trimming stripped 4 bases from V and 7 bases from J, with 11 bases between. Written as DNA, the CDR3 is TGTGCCAGCAGTTCCCTTCCGGGGCAGCCCCAGCATTTT. This encodes CASSSLPGQPQHF.

This clone was counted once. This chain uses TRBV28 with TRBJ1-5; 10 nucleotides line up with TRBD1. V lost 6 bases, J lost 6 bases, and 5 bases stayed unmatched. Germline V CDR1 and CDR2: MDHEN, SYDVKM. CDR3 length equals 14 residues. Written as DNA, the CDR3 is TGTGCCAGCAGCCCCGGGACAGGGGTTCAGCCCCAGCATTTT. Its translation: CASSPGTGVQPQHF.

This clone was seen a single time. The genes are TRBV18 and TRBJ1-1, with D possibly being TRBD1 (6 bases). Germline V gene sequence: CDR1 KGHSH, CDR2 LQKENI. The CDR3 is 14 residues long. The ends were cut back, 2 bases at V and 4 bases at J, with 11 bases in the middle. CDR3 sequence reads: CASSPNREGTEAFF. CDR3 bases: TGTGCCAGCTCACCAAACAGGGAGGGCACTGAAGCTTTCTTT.

V and J are TRBV5-1 and TRBJ2-5, with a possible D match to TRBD1 (5 bases). V was cut by 2 bases and J by 2 bases, with 7 bases left in between. CDR1 is SGHRS, CDR2 YFSETQ, per germline. The CDR3 totals 13 residues. The CDR3 here is CASSFRAQETQYF. The CDR3, as DNA: TGCGCCAGCAGCTTCAGGGCTCAAGAGACCCAGTACTTC. The whole variable domain, remainder taken from reference TRBV5-1 and TRBJ2-5, is KAGVTQTPRYLIKTRGQQVTLSCSPISGHRSVSWYQQTPGQGLQFLFEYFSETQRNKGNFPGRFSGRQFSNSRSEMNVSTLELGDSALYLCASSFRAQETQYFGPGTRLLVL.